This entry lists 14 T cell receptor beta chains sequenced from one sample in a study of cytomegalovirus exposure and HLA in healthy donors. Researchers ran the PCR with 60 Vbeta and 13 Jbeta primers. Profiling relied on immunoSEQ multiplex PCR, and the TCRdb table lists in-frame clones only, not all of them. The sample gives about 100,000 clones, more than 65% of which show up once; less than 1.5% is in the top ten. Material: PBMCs. Every receptor here comes from a woman under 30 in good health and CMV-seronegative.

The V gene is TRBV15, the J gene TRBJ2-3; D call uncertain. The ends were cut back, 4 bases at V and 0 bases at J, with 8 bases in the middle. Germline lookup yields CDR1 LNHNV and CDR2 YYDKDF (reference sequence). The CDR3 consists of 14 residues. CDR3 protein: CATSMAESTDTQYF. The CDR3 DNA reads as TGTGCCACCAGCATGGCGGAGAGCACAGATACGCAGTATTTT.

This clone has only one observation. The chain joins TRBV7-2 to TRBJ2-1; possible D gene TRBD1, 5 bases. Trimming pared 3 bases from V and 8 bases from J, leaving 17 bases between. This CDR3 comprises 15 residues. Germline-derived CDR1 and CDR2 are SGHTA and FQGNSA. The chain's CDR3 is CASSFQAGFRDEQFF. The CDR3, as DNA: TGTGCCAGCAGCTTCCAGGCAGGGTTCAGGGATGAGCAGTTCTTC.

V is TRBV28 and J is TRBJ2-7; tentatively, D is TRBD2 (7 bases). The V gene lost 3 bases and the J gene lost 3 bases, with 15 bases spanning the gap. The CDR3 is 15 amino acids. Germline V gene lookup returns CDR1 MDHEN and CDR2 SYDVKM. The CDR3 sequence: CASSFGGGSLYEQYF. The CDR3 DNA reads as TGTGCCAGCAGTTTTGGGGGCGGGAGTCTCTACGAGCAGTACTTC. Based on the CDR3 plus reference TRBV28 and TRBJ2-7, the full variable domain is DVKVTQSSRYLVKRTGEKVFLECVQDMDHENMFWYRQDPGLGLRLIYFSYDVKMKEKGDIPEGYSVSREKKERFSLILESASTNQTSMYLCASSFGGGSLYEQYFGPGTRLTVT.

The CDR3: CASSFGLAPFRETQYF. CDR3 in DNA: TGTGCCAGCAGCTTCGGACTAGCGCCCTTTCGGGAGACCCAGTACTTC. This chain links TRBV7-2 with TRBJ2-5; 9 bases fit TRBD2. The CDR3 has 16 residues. Trimming took 3 bases from V and 5 from J; bases not matched to a gene: 10. Germline V gene data show CDR1 as SGHTA and CDR2 as FQGNSA.

Note on this clone: Other DNA sequences in the sample encode the same CDR3. V and J are TRBV5-6 and TRBJ2-7; 7 positions agree with TRBD1. Germline V CDR1 and CDR2: SGHDT, YYEEEE. Germline trimming cut 3 bases from V and 0 bases from J; bases unmatched to any gene: 0. The CDR3 spans 13 residues. CDR3 residues: CASSWDSSYEQYF. CDR3 coding DNA: TGTGCCAGCAGCTGGGACAGCTCCTACGAGCAGTACTTC.

This clone was seen once. This sequence joins TRBV7-2 and TRBJ2-5, with 7 bases matching TRBD1. CDR3 size: 14 residues. V trimming: 1 base; J trimming: 5 bases; junction bases outside the gene matches: 4. The germline gives CDR1 SGHTA, CDR2 FQGNSA. CDR3 loop: CASSLGGGAETQYF. CDR3 in DNA: TGTGCCAGCAGCTTAGGAGGGGGCGCTGAGACCCAGTACTTC. Based on the CDR3 plus reference TRBV7-2 and TRBJ2-5, the full variable domain is GAGVSQSPSNKVTEKGKDVELRCDPISGHTALYWYRQSLGQGLEFLIYFQGNSAPDKSGLPSDRFSAERTGGSVSTLTIQRTQQEDSAVYLCASSLGGGAETQYFGPGTRLLVL.

This rearrangement joins TRBV20-1 to TRBJ2-5; D is unresolved. Germline V gene sequence: CDR1 DFQATT, CDR2 SNEGSKA (reference sequence). With 7 bases removed from V and 7 bases from J, the gap between germline ends came to 13 bases. The CDR3 sequence is 11 residues long. CDR3 amino acids: CSESSLRTQYF. CDR3 DNA sequence: TGCAGTGAAAGTTCGCTAAGGACCCAGTACTTC.

The chain has TRBV5-1 and TRBJ1-4; no clear D. Germline loops: CDR1 SGHRS, CDR2 YFSETQ. The CDR3 runs to 15 residues. V gave up 4 bases and J gave up 0 bases, with 10 bases separating them. CDR3 in amino acids: CASSTAPATNEKLFF. The CDR3 region has the DNA TGCGCCAGCAGCACCGCCCCAGCAACTAATGAAAAACTGTTTTTT.

This sequence joins TRBV18 and TRBJ2-1, with 10 positions matching TRBD1. Germline V CDR1 and CDR2: KGHSH, LQKENI. The CDR3 runs to 15 residues. V trimming: 5 bases; J trimming: 2 bases; junction bases outside the gene matches: 3. CDR3 nucleotides: TGTGCCAGCTCAGCCGGGACAGGGGCCTACAATGAGCAGTTCTTC. Translation gives CASSAGTGAYNEQFF.

The chain recombines TRBV7-3 with TRBJ2-7, with TRBD1 matching 7 bases. The CDR3 runs to 16 residues. Germline loops: CDR1 SGHTA, CDR2 FQGTGA. Germline trimming cut 5 bases from V and 1 base from J; bases unmatched to any gene: 11. The CDR3 here is CASSPLKGQRSYEQYF. The CDR3 region has the DNA TGTGCCAGCAGCCCCCTAAAGGGACAGAGATCCTACGAGCAGTACTTC.

The chain employs TRBV6-1 and TRBJ1-4; 9 bases map to TRBD1. With V trimmed by 4 bases and J by 2 bases, 5 bases remained unmatched. Germline-derived CDR1 and CDR2 are MNHNS and SASEGT. CDR3 size: 16 residues. The CDR3 nucleotides are TGTGCCAGCAGTGCTCTGACAGGGGGGACTAATGAAAAACTGTTTTTT. Translating it yields CASSALTGGTNEKLFF.

V is TRBV5-1 and J is TRBJ2-3; no firm D call. Trimming took off 3 bases at V and 1 base at J, with 9 bases between the two ends. Germline V gene sequence: CDR1 SGHRS, CDR2 YFSETQ. The CDR3 spans 14 residues. CDR3 bases: TGCGCCAGCAGCTATAATACTGGCACAGATACGCAGTATTTT. Its protein is CASSYNTGTDTQYF.

This rearrangement joins TRBV25-1 to TRBJ1-2, with D tentatively TRBD1 (5 bases). From germline, CDR1 is MGHDK and CDR2 SYGVNS. This CDR3 is built from 12 residues. Deletions cut 1 base from V and 11 bases from J, with 11 bases between. The CDR3 nucleotides read TGTGCCAGCAGTGAATTTGGGGGGGATTACACCTTC. This codes for CASSEFGGDYTF.

The chain joins TRBV7-3 to TRBJ2-5; D might be TRBD2 (6 bases). Between the trimmed V and J ends, which lost 3 bases and 7 bases, there was a span of 9 bases. This CDR3 has 12 amino acids. Germline loops: CDR1 SGHTA, CDR2 FQGTGA. The CDR3 DNA follows: TGTGCCAGCAGCTTCGGGGGTGGGACCCAGTACTTC. Amino acid sequence: CASSFGGGTQYF.